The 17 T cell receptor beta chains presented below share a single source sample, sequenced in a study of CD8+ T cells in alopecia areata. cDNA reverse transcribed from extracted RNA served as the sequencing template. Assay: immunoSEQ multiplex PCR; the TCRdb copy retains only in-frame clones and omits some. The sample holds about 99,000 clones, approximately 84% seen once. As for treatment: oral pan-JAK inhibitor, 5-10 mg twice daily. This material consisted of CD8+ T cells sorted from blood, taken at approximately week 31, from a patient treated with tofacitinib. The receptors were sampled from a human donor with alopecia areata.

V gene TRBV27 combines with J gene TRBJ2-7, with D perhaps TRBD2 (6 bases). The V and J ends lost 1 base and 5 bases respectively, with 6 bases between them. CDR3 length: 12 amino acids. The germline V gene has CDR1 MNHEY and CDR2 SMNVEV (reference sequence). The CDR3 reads CASSLWGDEQYF. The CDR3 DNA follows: TGTGCCAGCAGTTTATGGGGGGACGAGCAGTACTTC.

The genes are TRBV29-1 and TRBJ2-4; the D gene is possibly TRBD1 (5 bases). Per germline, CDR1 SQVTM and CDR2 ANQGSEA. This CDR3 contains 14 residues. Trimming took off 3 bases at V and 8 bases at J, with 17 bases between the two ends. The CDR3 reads CSVEKGPDQDIQYF. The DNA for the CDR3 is TGCAGCGTTGAGAAGGGGCCCGATCAGGACATTCAGTACTTC.

DNA for the CDR3: TGCGCCAGCAGCCCCCCGACAGGGGCCTACGAGCAGTACTTC. Its protein product is CASSPPTGAYEQYF. The rearrangement joins TRBV5-1 to TRBJ2-7, with 8 bases identical to TRBD1. CDR1 is SGHRS, CDR2 YFSETQ, per germline. The CDR3 covers 14 residues. V lost 4 bases to trimming and J lost 2 bases; unmatched junction nucleotides: 5.

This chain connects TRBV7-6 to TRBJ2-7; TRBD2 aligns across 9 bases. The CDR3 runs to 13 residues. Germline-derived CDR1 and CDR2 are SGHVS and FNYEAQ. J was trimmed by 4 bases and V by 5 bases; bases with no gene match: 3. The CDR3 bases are TGTGCCAGCAGCCAGGGACTAGCTTACGAGCAGTACTTC. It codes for CASSQGLAYEQYF.

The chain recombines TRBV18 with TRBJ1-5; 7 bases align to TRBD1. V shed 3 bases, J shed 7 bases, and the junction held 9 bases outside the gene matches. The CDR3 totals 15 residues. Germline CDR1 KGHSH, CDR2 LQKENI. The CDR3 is CASSPGTGEAQPQHF. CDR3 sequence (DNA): TGTGCCAGCTCACCGGGAACAGGGGAAGCCCAGCCCCAGCATTTT.

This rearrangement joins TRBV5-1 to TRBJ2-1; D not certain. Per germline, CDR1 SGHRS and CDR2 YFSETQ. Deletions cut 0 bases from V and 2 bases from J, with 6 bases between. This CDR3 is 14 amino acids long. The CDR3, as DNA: TGCGCCAGCAGCTTGGTGGGTCCCTACAATGAGCAGTTCTTC. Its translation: CASSLVGPYNEQFF. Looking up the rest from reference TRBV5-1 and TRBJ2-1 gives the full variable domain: KAGVTQTPRYLIKTRGQQVTLSCSPISGHRSVSWYQQTPGQGLQFLFEYFSETQRNKGNFPGRFSGRQFSNSRSEMNVSTLELGDSALYLCASSLVGPYNEQFFGPGTRLTVL.

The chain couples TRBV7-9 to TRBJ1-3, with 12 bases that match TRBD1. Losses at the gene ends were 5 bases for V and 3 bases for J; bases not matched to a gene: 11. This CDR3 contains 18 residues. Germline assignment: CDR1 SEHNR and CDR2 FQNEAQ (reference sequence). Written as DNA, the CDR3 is TGTGCCAGCAGCCCACGACGGGGACAGGGGGCGCTTGGAAACACCATATATTTT. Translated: CASSPRRGQGALGNTIYF.

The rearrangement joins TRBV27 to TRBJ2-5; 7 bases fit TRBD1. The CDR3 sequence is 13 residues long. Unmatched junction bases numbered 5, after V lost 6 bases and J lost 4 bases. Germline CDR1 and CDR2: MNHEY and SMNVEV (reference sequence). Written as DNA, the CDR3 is TGTGCCAGCAGCCGCCCAGGGGGAGAGACCCAGTACTTC. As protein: CASSRPGGETQYF.

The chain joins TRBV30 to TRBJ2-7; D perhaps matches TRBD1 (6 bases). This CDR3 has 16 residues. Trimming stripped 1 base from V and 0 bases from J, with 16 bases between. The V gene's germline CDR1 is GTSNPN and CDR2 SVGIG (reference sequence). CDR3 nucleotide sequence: TGTGCCTGGAGTGAGATTCCGGGACATTACTCCTACGAGCAGTACTTC. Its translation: CAWSEIPGHYSYEQYF.

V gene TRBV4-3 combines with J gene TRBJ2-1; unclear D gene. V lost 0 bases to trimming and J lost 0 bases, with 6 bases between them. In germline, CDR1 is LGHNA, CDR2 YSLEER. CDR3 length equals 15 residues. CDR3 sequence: CASSQDSLSYNEQFF. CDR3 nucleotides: TGCGCCAGCAGCCAAGACAGCCTCTCCTACAATGAGCAGTTCTTC.

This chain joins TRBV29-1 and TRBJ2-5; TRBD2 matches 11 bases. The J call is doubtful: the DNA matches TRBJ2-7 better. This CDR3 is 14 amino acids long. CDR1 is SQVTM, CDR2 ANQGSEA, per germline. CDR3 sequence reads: CSVELAGGAYEQYF. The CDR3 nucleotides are TGCAGCGTTGAACTAGCGGGGGGTGCCTACGAGCAGTACTTC.

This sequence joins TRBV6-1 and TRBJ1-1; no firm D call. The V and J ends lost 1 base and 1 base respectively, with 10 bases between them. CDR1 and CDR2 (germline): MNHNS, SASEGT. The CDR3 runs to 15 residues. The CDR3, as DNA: TGTGCCAGCAGTGAAGGGAGGTACACGAACACTGAAGCTTTCTTT. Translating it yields CASSEGRYTNTEAFF.

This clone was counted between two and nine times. DNA for the CDR3: TGTGCCAGCAGCTCCGGAATAGCGGGACACCTACAGGGGCAGTACTTC. Translated, it gives CASSSGIAGHLQGQYF. This rearrangement joins TRBV5-4 to TRBJ2-7; 8 bases align to TRBD2. V gave up 3 bases and J gave up 9 bases; unmatched junction bases: 17. There are 16 residues in the CDR3. Germline CDR1 SGHNT, CDR2 YYREEE (reference sequence).

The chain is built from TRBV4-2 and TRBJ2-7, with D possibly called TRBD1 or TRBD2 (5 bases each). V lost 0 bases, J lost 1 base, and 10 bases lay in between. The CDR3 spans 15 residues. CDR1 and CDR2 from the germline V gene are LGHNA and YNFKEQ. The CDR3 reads CASSQETTGSYEQYF. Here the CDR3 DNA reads TGTGCCAGCAGCCAAGAGACTACAGGATCCTACGAGCAGTACTTC.

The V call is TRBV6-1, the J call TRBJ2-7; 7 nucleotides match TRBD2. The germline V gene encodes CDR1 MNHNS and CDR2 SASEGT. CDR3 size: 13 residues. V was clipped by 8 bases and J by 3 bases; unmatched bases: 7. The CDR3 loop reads CASLGGNLYEQYF. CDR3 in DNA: TGTGCCAGCCTGGGAGGGAACCTCTACGAGCAGTACTTC.

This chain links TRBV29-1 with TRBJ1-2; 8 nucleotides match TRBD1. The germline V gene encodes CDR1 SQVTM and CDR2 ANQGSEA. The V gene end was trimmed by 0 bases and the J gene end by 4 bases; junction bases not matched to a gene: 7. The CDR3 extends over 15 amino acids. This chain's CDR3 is CSVEDRQGASYGYTF. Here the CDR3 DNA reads TGCAGCGTTGAAGATCGGCAGGGGGCTAGCTATGGCTACACCTTC.

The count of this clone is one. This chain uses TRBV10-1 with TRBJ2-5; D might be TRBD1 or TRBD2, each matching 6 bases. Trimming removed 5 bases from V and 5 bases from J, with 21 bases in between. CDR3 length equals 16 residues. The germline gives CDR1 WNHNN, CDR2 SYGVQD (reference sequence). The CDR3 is CASSNVGGAGPETQYF. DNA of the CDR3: TGCGCCAGCAGTAATGTCGGGGGCGCGGGGCCGGAGACCCAGTACTTC.